What follows is one T cell receptor (beta chain) and its context. This CDR3 spans 15 amino acids. Germline CDR1 is MNHEY and CDR2 is SVGAGI. This record belongs to a study of tumor and adjacent non-tumor tissue in lung cancer. RNA was extracted from bulk tissue without any cell sorting. A modified ARM-PCR protocol with three rounds of nested PCR amplified TCRbeta. From the multiplex PCR reads, TCRdb called clonotypes with MiXCR, one entry per CDR3 protein. Among roughly 65,000 distinct CDR3 sequences listed, almost 60% were seen once. The origin of this receptor is a man aged 45-65 years with non-small cell lung cancer. Source material: lung tumor tissue. The chain carries TRBV6-5 and TRBJ2-7; 9 bases align to TRBD1. The CDR3 bases are TGTGTCAGGAGCTTCACAGGGACAGGGCCCCGTCTGCAGTACTTC. Protein sequence: CVRSFTGTGPRLQYF.